The T cell receptor beta chain under discussion was sequenced for a study of T cell changes during pregnancy in multiple sclerosis. Libraries were prepared by immunoSEQ multiplex PCR; TCRdb keeps only in-frame clonotypes and omits some of them. The sample lists about 51,000 clones, 93% occurring once. The starting material was peripheral blood, obtained in the second trimester of pregnancy. This clonotype was sampled from a female donor with multiple sclerosis, enrolled in a pregnancy study.

In DNA, the CDR3 is TGTGCCAGCACTGCGGGTACTACGAACACCGGGGAGCTGTTTTTT. Protein product: CASTAGTTNTGELFF. V and J are TRBV2 and TRBJ2-2, with a tentative D call TRBD2 (5 bases). The CDR3 is 15 residues long. CDR1 is SNHLY, CDR2 FYNNEI, per germline. Trimming stripped 7 bases from V and 0 bases from J, with 12 bases between.